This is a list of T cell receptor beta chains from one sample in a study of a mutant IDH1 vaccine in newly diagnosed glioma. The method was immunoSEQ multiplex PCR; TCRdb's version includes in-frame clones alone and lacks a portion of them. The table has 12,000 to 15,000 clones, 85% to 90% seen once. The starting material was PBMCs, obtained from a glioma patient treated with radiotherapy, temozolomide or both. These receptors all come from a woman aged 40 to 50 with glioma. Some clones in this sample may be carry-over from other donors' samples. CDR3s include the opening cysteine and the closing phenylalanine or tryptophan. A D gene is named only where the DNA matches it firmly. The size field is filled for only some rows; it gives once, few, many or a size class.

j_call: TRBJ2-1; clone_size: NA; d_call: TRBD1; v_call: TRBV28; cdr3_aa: CASRTPGQGPWFF; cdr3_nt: TGTGCCAGCAGGACCCCCGGACAGGGGCCTTGGTTCTTC
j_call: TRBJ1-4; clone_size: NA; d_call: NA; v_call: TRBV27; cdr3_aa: CASSFLGTNEKLFF; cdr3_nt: TGTGCCAGCAGTTTTCTAGGAACTAATGAAAAACTGTTTTTT
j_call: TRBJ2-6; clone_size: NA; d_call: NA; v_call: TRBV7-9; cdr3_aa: CASSSSQGVAISGANVLTF; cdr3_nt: TGTGCCAGCAGCTCATCCCAGGGAGTAGCAATCTCTGGGGCCAACGTCCTGACTTTC
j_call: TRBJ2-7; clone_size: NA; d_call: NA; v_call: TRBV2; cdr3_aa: CASSEGVEQYF; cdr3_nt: TGTGCCAGCAGTGAAGGGGTGGAGCAGTACTTC
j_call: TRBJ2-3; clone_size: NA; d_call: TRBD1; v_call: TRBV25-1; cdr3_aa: CASRTGTGGLTDTQYF; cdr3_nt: TGTGCCAGCAGGACCGGGACAGGGGGCCTCACAGATACGCAGTATTTT
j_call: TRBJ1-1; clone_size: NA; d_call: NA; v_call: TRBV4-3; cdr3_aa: CASSQGAGADTEAFF; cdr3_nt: TGCGCCAGCAGCCAAGGGGCAGGGGCGGACACTGAAGCTTTCTTT
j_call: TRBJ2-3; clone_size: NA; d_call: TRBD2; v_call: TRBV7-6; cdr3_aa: CASSWGGTTSTDTQYF; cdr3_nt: TGTGCCAGCAGCTGGGGGGGGACGACCTCCACAGATACGCAGTATTTT
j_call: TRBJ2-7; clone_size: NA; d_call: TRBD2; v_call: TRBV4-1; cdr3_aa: CASSHDTGLAAIYEQYF; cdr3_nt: TGCGCCAGCAGCCACGATACTGGACTAGCGGCCATATACGAGCAGTACTTC
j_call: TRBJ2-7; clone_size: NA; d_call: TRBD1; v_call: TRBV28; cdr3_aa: CASTISTGSYEQYF; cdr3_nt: TGTGCCAGCACCATTTCGACAGGGTCCTACGAGCAGTACTTC
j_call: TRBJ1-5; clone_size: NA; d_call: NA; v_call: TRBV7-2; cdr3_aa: CASSLGQGSNQPQHF; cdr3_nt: TGTGCCAGCAGCTTAGGTCAGGGGAGCAATCAGCCCCAGCATTTT
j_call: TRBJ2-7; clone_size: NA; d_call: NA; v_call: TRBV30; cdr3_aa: CACGVGYEQYF; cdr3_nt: TGTGCCTGCGGGGTTGGGTACGAGCAGTACTTC
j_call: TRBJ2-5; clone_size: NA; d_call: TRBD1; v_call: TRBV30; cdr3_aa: CAWNDREWETQYF; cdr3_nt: TGTGCCTGGAACGACAGGGAATGGGAGACCCAGTACTTC
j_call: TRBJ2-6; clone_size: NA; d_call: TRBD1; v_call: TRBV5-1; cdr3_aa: CASSFTGAGFGANVLTF; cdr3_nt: TGCGCCAGCAGCTTTACAGGGGCCGGATTTGGGGCCAACGTCCTGACTTTC
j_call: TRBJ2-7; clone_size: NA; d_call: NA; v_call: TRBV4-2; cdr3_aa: CASSQINDEQYF; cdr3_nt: TGTGCCAGCAGCCAAATTAATGACGAGCAGTACTTC
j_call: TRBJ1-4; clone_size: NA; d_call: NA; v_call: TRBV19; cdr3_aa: CASSPRDGFNEKLFF; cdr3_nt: TGTGCCAGTAGTCCACGGGACGGTTTTAATGAAAAACTGTTTTTT
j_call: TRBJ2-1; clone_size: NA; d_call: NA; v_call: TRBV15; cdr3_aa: CATSSAPGGDSYNEQFF; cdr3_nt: TGTGCCACCAGCAGCGCGCCGGGGGGCGACTCCTACAATGAGCAGTTCTTC
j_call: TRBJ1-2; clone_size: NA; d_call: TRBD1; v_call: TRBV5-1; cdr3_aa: CASRDRVRGYGYTF; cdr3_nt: TGCGCCAGCAGGGACAGGGTCCGGGGCTATGGCTACACCTTC
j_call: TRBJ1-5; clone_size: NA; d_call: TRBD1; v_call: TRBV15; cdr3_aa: CATSSAGGRGRWQPQHF; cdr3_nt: TGTGCCACCAGCAGCGCGGGGGGGAGGGGGCGTTGGCAGCCCCAGCATTTT
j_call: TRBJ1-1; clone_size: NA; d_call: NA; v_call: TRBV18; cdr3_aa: CASSPSVGNTEAFF; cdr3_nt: TGTGCCAGCTCACCCTCCGTTGGGAACACTGAAGCTTTCTTT
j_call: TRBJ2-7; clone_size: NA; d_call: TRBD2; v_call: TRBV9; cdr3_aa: CASSYLAGYEQYF; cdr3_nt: TGTGCCAGCAGCTATCTAGCGGGGTACGAGCAGTACTTC
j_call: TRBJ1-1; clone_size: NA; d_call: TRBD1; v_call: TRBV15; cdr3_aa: CATSRDGTGAFGTEAFF; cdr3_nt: TGTGCCACCAGCAGAGACGGGACAGGGGCCTTTGGCACTGAAGCTTTCTTT
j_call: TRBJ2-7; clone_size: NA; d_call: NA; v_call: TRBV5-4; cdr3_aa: CASSFEEGSLYEQYF; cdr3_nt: TGTGCCAGCAGCTTTGAGGAGGGGTCGCTATACGAGCAGTACTTC
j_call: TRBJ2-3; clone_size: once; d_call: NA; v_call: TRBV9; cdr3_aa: CASSGNIDTQYF; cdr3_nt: TGTGCCAGCAGCGGGAATATAGATACGCAGTATTTT
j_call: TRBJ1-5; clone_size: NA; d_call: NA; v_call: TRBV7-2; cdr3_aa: CASSRRKERGRNQPQHF; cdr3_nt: TGTGCCAGCAGCCGGAGGAAAGAGAGAGGACGGAATCAGCCCCAGCATTTT
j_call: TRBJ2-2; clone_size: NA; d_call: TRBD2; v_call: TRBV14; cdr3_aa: CASSQLRLAGEKYTGELFF; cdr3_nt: TGTGCCAGCAGCCAACTACGTCTAGCGGGAGAAAAGTACACCGGGGAGCTGTTTTTT
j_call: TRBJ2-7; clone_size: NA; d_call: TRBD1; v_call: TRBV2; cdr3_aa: CASSELWDRVDEQYF; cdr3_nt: TGTGCCAGCAGTGAATTGTGGGACAGGGTAGACGAGCAGTACTTC
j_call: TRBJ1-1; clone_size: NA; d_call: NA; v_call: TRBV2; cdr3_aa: CASTRQAMNTEAFF; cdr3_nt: TGTGCCAGCACTCGACAGGCCATGAACACTGAAGCTTTCTTT
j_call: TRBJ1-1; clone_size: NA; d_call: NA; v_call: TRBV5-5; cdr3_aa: CASSGLGDQMNTEAFF; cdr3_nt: TGTGCCAGCAGCGGGTTGGGAGACCAAATGAACACTGAAGCTTTCTTT
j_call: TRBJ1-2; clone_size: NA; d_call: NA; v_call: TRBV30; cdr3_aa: CAWNRWDVVYGYTF; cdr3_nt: TGTGCCTGGAATCGTTGGGACGTAGTCTATGGCTACACCTTC
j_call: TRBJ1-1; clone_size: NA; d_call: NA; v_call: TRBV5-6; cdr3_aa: CASSLRASQAFF; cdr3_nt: TGTGCCAGCAGCTTGAGGGCATCTCAAGCTTTCTTT
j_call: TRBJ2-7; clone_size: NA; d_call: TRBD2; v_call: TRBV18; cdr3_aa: CASSPGTIPLGEQYF; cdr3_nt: TGTGCCAGCTCCCCCGGGACTATCCCCTTGGGGGAGCAGTACTTC
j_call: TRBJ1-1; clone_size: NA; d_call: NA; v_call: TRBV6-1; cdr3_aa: CASSEVVYRQVNTEAFF; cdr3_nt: TGTGCCAGCAGTGAGGTTGTATACAGGCAAGTGAACACTGAAGCTTTCTTT
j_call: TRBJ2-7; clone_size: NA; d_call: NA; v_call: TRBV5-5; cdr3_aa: CASSQGTEHYEQYF; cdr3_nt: TGTGCCAGCAGCCAAGGGACGGAGCACTACGAGCAGTACTTC
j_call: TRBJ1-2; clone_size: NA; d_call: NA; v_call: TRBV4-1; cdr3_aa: CASSQAFPESVVGYTF; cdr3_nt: TGCGCCAGCAGCCAAGCTTTCCCCGAGTCCGTGGTTGGCTACACCTTC
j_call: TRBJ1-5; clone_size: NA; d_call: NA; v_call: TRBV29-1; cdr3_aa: CSVLVSEGQPQHF; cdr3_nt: TGCAGCGTTTTGGTTAGTGAGGGTCAGCCCCAGCATTTT
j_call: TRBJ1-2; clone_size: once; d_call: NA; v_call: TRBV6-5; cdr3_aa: CASSPRQSSGYTF; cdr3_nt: TGTGCCAGCAGCCCCCGACAGTCAAGCGGCTACACCTTC